One T cell receptor beta chain is described in this entry. V shed 4 bases and J 1 base; nucleotides not matched to a gene: 4. CDR1 and CDR2 from the germline V gene are SGHRS and YFSETQ. The CDR3 contains 14 residues. These data are taken from a study of cytotoxic CD8 clonotypes in ibrutinib-treated CLL. Sequencing was performed with immunoSEQ multiplex PCR; in TCRdb, only in-frame clones are kept and a portion is missing. Here the sample spans 150,000 to 200,000 clones, approximately 91% being singletons. The chain joins TRBV5-1 to TRBJ1-1, with TRBD1 identical over 7 bases. The sequence was collected from a human donor with chronic lymphocytic leukemia. The sample was PBMCs, taken at disease progression, from a patient treated with ibrutinib. The CDR3 nucleotides read TGCGCCAGCAGCACCGGGGACAGGAACACTGAAGCTTTCTTT. Protein: CASSTGDRNTEAFF.